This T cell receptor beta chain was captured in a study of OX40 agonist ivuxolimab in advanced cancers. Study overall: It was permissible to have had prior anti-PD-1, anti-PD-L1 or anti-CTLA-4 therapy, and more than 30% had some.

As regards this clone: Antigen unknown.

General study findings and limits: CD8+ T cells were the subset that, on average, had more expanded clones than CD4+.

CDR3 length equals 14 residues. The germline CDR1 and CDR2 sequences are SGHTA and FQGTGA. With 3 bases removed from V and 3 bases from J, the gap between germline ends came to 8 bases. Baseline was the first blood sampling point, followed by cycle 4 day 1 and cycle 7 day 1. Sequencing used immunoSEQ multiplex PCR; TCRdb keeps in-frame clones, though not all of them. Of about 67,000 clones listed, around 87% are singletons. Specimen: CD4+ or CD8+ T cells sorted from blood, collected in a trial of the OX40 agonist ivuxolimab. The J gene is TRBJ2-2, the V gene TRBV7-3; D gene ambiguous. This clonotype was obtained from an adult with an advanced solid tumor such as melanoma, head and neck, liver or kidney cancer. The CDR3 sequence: CASSLSSHTGELFF. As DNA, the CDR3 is TGTGCCAGCAGCTTGAGTTCCCACACCGGGGAGCTGTTTTTT.